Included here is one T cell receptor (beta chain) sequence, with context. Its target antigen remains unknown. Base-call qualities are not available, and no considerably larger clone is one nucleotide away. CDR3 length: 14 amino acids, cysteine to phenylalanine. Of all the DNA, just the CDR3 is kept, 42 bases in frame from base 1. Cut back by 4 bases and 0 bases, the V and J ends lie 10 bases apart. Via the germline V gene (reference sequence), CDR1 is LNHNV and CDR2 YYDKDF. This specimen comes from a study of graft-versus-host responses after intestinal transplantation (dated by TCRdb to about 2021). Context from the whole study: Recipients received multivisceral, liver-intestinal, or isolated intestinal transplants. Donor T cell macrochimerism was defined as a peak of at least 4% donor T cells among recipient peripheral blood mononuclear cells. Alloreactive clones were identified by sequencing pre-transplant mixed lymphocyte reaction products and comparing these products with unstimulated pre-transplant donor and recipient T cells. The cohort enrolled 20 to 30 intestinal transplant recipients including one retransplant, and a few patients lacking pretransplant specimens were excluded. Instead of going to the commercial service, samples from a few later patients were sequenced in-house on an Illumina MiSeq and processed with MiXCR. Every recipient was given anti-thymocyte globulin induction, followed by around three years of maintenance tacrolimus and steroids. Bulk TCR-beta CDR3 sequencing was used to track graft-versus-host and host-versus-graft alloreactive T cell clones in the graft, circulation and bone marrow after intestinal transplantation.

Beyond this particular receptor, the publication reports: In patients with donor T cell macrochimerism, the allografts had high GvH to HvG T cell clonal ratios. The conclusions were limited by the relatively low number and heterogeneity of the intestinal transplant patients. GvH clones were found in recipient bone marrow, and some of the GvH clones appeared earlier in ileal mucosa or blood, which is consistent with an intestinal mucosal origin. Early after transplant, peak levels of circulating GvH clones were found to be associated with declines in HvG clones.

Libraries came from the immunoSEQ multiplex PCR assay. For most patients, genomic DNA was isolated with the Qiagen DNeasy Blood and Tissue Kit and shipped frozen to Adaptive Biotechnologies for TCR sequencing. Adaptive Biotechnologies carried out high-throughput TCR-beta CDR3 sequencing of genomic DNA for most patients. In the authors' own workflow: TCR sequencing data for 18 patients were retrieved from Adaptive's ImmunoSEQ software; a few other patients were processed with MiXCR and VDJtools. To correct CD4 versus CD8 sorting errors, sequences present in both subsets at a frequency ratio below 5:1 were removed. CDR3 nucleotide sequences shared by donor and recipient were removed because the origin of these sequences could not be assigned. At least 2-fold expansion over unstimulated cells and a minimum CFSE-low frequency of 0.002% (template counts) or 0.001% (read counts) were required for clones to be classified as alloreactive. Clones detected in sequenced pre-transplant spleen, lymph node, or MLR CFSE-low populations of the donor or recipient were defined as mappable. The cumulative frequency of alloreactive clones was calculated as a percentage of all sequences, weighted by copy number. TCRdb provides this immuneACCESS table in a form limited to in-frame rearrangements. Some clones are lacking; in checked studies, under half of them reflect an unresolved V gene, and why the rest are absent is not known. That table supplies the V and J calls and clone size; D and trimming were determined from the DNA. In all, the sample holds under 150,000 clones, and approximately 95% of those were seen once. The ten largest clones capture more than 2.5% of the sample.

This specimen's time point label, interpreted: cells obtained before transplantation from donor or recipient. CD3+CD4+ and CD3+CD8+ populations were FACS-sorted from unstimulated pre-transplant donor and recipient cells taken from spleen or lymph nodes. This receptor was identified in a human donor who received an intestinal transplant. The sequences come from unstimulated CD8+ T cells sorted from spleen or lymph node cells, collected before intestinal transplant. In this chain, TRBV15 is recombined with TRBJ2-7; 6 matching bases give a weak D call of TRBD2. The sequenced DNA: TGTGCCACCAGCACGGAGGGGAGCTCCTACGAGCAGTACTTC. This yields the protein CATSTEGSSYEQYF.